This TCR beta chain was obtained from a study of T cells in Graves' hyperthyroidism and ophthalmopathy. Study-level results: Ophthalmopathy was distinguished from stable hyperthyroidism by 13 V-J signatures. Most expanded thyroid clonotypes above 0.001 also appeared in blood.

This clonotype was seen ten or more times. Antigen specificity is unknown. For Graves' hyperthyroidism to be stable, ophthalmopathy could not progress within 18 months. Using RNA transcripts as the source, TCR beta CDR3 regions were amplified. First-round RT-PCR with HTBI primers amplified the TCR CDR3 region. TCRdb passed the multiplex PCR reads through MiXCR, listing each CDR3 protein once. The data contain about 400,000 distinct CDR3 sequences, around a sixth of them singletons. The source material was blood. This clonotype was obtained from a woman younger than 35 with Graves' hyperthyroidism.

The CDR3: CASLRTYSNQPQHF. In nucleotides, the CDR3 is TGTGCCAGCTTACGGACATATAGCAATCAGCCCCAGCATTTT. The chain links TRBV28 to TRBJ1-5, with D possibly TRBD1 on 5 matching bases. Germline V lookup: CDR1 MDHEN, CDR2 SYDVKM. This CDR3 comprises 14 residues. V lost 8 bases to trimming and J lost 0 bases, with 11 bases between them.